The present TCR beta chain was sequenced within a study of T cells in Graves' hyperthyroidism and ophthalmopathy. Uncontrolled infection, other autoimmune disease, pregnancy and lactation each barred patients from inclusion. Based on clinical symptoms, serum thyroxine and TRAb, thyroid ultrasound and orbital computed tomography, diagnoses were reached. TCR beta CDR3 regions were amplified from RNA. The primer set for the first-round RT-PCR of the TCR CDR3 was HTBI. TCRdb independently ran MiXCR on the multiplex PCR reads; one entry per CDR3 protein. The sample records over 500,000 distinct CDR3 sequences, 46% being singletons. The V gene's germline CDR1 is SNHLY and CDR2 FYNNEI. This CDR3 spans 15 amino acids. V was clipped by 7 bases and J by 7 bases; unmatched bases: 10. Whole-study findings and limits: Model-based prediction identified ophthalmopathy a median around 6.5 months prior to its onset.

Remarks on this clonotype: Antigen: not known.

The rearrangement uses TRBV2 and TRBJ1-6, with 7 bases lining up with TRBD1. Material for sequencing was peripheral blood or thyroid tissue (not recorded which). The clonotype originates from an adult woman with Graves' disease, either hyperthyroidism or ophthalmopathy (not recorded which). This chain's CDR3 is CASTLGGTENSPLHF. In DNA, the CDR3 is TGTGCCAGCACCCTGGGGGGGACAGAAAATTCACCCCTCCACTTT.